The clone carrying this TCR beta chain was counted only a few times. This specimen comes from a study of blood T cell repertoires in COVID-19. TCRdb's table, derived via immunoSEQ multiplex PCR, lists solely in-frame clones and lacks some. The data show 110,000 or so clones, with 75% to 90% seen just once and 5.5% held by the top ten. This CDR3 is 11 amino acids long. Germline CDR1 DFQATT, CDR2 SNEGSKA (reference sequence). Trimming took off 5 bases at V and 3 bases at J, with 7 bases between the two ends. The receptor comes from a woman aged 55-69 years with COVID-19, enrolled during active disease. The sample comprised peripheral blood. The V gene is TRBV20-1, the J gene TRBJ1-2; maybe TRBD1 (5 bases). CDR3 in amino acids: CSAATDYGYTF. As DNA, the CDR3 is TGCAGTGCTGCGACAGACTATGGCTACACCTTC.